A selection of T cell receptor beta chains follows, all from one sample in a study of technical replicates of blood from a few donors. Assay: immunoSEQ multiplex PCR; the TCRdb copy retains only in-frame clones and omits some. Of approximately 84,000 clones in the sample, 95% to 98% were seen once. Sequencing used T cells isolated from PBMCs. These receptor sequences come from a human donor in good health. Each CDR3 is given with its conserved first and last residue. Fields, in order: clone size, J gene, V gene, D gene, CDR3 DNA, CDR3 protein. The D gene is left open where the match is weak. Expanded clones get a size class; other rows say once, few or many, or leave the size out.

>NA|TRBJ1-2|TRBV6-6|NA
TGTGCCAGCAGACACTCACAGGCTAGGACAAGGCGGCGCTACACCTTC
CASRHSQARTRRRYTF
>NA|TRBJ1-3|TRBV5-1|TRBD1
TGCGCCAGCAGCCTAAAGACGGGACAGGGTCTATCGGCTGGAAACACCATATATTTT
CASSLKTGQGLSAGNTIYF
>NA|TRBJ1-1|TRBV10-1|NA
TGCGCCAGCAGTGAGGGGAGCGCGGGACCCGAAGCTTTCTTT
CASSEGSAGPEAFF
>NA|TRBJ1-1|TRBV5-1|TRBD1
TGCGCCAGCAGCTCCAGGACAGGGCGGTACACTGAAGCTTTCTTT
CASSSRTGRYTEAFF
>NA|TRBJ1-2|TRBV30|NA
TGTGCCTCCCCAACGGGGGAAACTAACTATGGCTACACCTTC
CASPTGETNYGYTF
>NA|TRBJ2-7|TRBV7-8|NA
TGTGCCAGCAGCTTAGGACAGGCCTCCTCCTACGAGCAGTACTTC
CASSLGQASSYEQYF
>NA|TRBJ1-1|TRBV11-3|NA
TGTGCCAGCTCCTCCTACACAGGGTCCTTAGGGGACACTGAAGCTTTCTTT
CASSSYTGSLGDTEAFF
>NA|TRBJ2-1|TRBV27|TRBD2
TGTGCCAGCAGTACTAGCGGGAGTCCCACCTACAATGAGCAGTTCTTC
CASSTSGSPTYNEQFF
>NA|TRBJ2-3|TRBV10-1|NA
TGCGCCAGCAGTTCTCAGGGTCGAGATACGCAGTATTTT
CASSSQGRDTQYF
>once|TRBJ2-1|TRBV30|TRBD2
TGTGCCTGGAGTGTACTGGGGGGGGTGAGCTCCTACAATGAGCAGTTCTTC
CAWSVLGGVSSYNEQFF
>NA|TRBJ2-7|TRBV5-1|NA
TGCGCCAGCAAGGACTATGATTACTACGAGCAGTACTTC
CASKDYDYYEQYF
>NA|TRBJ1-1|TRBV7-8|NA
TGTGCCAGCAGCTTAGCAATCTCTTTAGGACAGCGGGAAGCTTTCTTT
CASSLAISLGQREAFF
>NA|TRBJ2-1|TRBV10-3|NA
TGTGCCATCAGTGAGTCAGTACAGGGCAACTACAATGAGCAGTTCTTC
CAISESVQGNYNEQFF
>NA|TRBJ2-2|TRBV4-1|TRBD2
TGCGCCAGCAGCCAAGACTCGGGACTAGCGGGAGGAACCGGGGAGCTGTTTTTT
CASSQDSGLAGGTGELFF
>NA|TRBJ2-3|TRBV19|TRBD2
TGTGCCAGTAGTGGCGGGGGAGATACGCAGTATTTT
CASSGGGDTQYF
>NA|TRBJ1-1|TRBV5-5|NA
TGTGCCAGCAGCCCCTCCCGAGCTGAAGCTTTCTTT
CASSPSRAEAFF
>NA|TRBJ2-5|TRBV5-6|NA
TGTGCCAGCAGCCAAACGACAGGACAAGAGACCCAGTACTTC
CASSQTTGQETQYF
>NA|TRBJ2-7|TRBV6-1|TRBD1
TGTGCCAGCAGTGAATATACCCCGACAGGGGAGCAGTACTTC
CASSEYTPTGEQYF
>NA|TRBJ1-2|TRBV19|NA
TGTGCCAGTAGTATTGGGCCCCCCGGACAAAGCTATGGCTACACCTTC
CASSIGPPGQSYGYTF
>NA|TRBJ2-7|TRBV5-5|NA
TGTGCCAGCAGCCTTCCTACGAATGAGCAGTACTTC
CASSLPTNEQYF
>NA|TRBJ1-5|TRBV11-2|NA
TGTGCCAGCAGCTTAGGTCATAATCAGCCCCAGCATTTT
CASSLGHNQPQHF
>NA|TRBJ2-7|TRBV7-8|TRBD2
TGTGCCAGCAGCTTAGGGGTAGCGGGAGGCCACTACGAGCAGTACTTC
CASSLGVAGGHYEQYF
>NA|TRBJ1-1|TRBV5-1|NA
TGCGCCAGCGCTATCGGGGGAACTGAAGCTTTCTTT
CASAIGGTEAFF
>NA|TRBJ1-4|TRBV30|NA
TGTGCCTGGCGCCCGGGACATTCGGGAAATGAAAAACTGTTTTTT
CAWRPGHSGNEKLFF
>NA|TRBJ2-2|TRBV18|NA
TGTGCCAGCTCACCATGGGCGCCTGTGAGGAACACCGGGGAGCTGTTTTTT
CASSPWAPVRNTGELFF
>NA|TRBJ2-7|TRBV29-1|NA
TGCAGCGTTCATACAGTCTACGAGCAGTACTTC
CSVHTVYEQYF
>NA|TRBJ1-1|TRBV6-5|NA
TGTGCCAGCAGTTCCCAAGCCCAGGGGATGAACACTGAAGCTTTCTTT
CASSSQAQGMNTEAFF
>NA|TRBJ2-1|TRBV4-1|TRBD2
TGCGCCAGCAGCCGACTAGCGGGTTTCTACAATGAGCAGTTCTTC
CASSRLAGFYNEQFF
>NA|TRBJ1-1|TRBV4-1|NA
TGCGCCAGCAGCCAGGGACGGGGGGGGAAGAACACTGAAGCTTTCTTT
CASSQGRGGKNTEAFF
>once|TRBJ1-2|TRBV25-1|TRBD1
TGTGCCAGCAGTGAAAGGACAGGGTACTATGGCTACACCTTC
CASSERTGYYGYTF
>NA|TRBJ2-7|TRBV6-6|TRBD1
TGTGCCAGCAGTTCATCGGACAGGGGGCGCGAGCAGTACTTC
CASSSSDRGREQYF
>NA|TRBJ2-1|TRBV7-2|NA
TGTGCCAGCAGCAAGGCCGGGACTGCCAATGAGCAGTTCTTC
CASSKAGTANEQFF
>NA|TRBJ2-3|TRBV28|TRBD1
TGTGCCAGCAATGCAGCCGGGACAGGGAACAGAGATACGCAGTATTTT
CASNAAGTGNRDTQYF
>NA|TRBJ1-1|TRBV11-1|NA
TGTGCCAGCAGCTTAGTAGCGTACATAAACACTGAAGCTTTCTTT
CASSLVAYINTEAFF
>NA|TRBJ2-3|TRBV6-5|NA
TGTGCCAGCAGTTTGGCTAGCAGTAGCACAGATACGCAGTATTTT
CASSLASSSTDTQYF
>NA|TRBJ2-5|TRBV5-1|TRBD1
TGCGCCAGCAGGTTAGCCGGGACAGGGTACGAGACCCAGTACTTC
CASRLAGTGYETQYF
>NA|TRBJ2-5|TRBV12-5|TRBD2
TGTGCTAGTGGTTTGGTATTCACTGGGACTAGCGGGATCCAAGAGACCCAGTACTTC
CASGLVFTGTSGIQETQYF
>NA|TRBJ1-5|TRBV5-6|TRBD1
TGTGCCAGCAGTTACGTCAATCCTCGCGGACAGGGGACTCAGCCCCAGCATTTT
CASSYVNPRGQGTQPQHF
>NA|TRBJ1-3|TRBV4-2|NA
TGTGCCAGCAGCCAGGGCAGGGGAGCCTCTGGAAACACCATATATTTT
CASSQGRGASGNTIYF
>NA|TRBJ1-2|TRBV5-1|NA
TGCGCCAGCAGCTTGGGCCAGCGGGTAAACTATGGCTACACCTTC
CASSLGQRVNYGYTF
>NA|TRBJ2-5|TRBV5-1|TRBD1
TGCGCCAGCAGCACCCGACAGGGCCCGTACCAAGAGACCCAGTACTTC
CASSTRQGPYQETQYF
>NA|TRBJ2-7|TRBV5-1|NA
TGCGCCAGCAGCTTGGTCTCAGGGGATGGGTTCTACGAGCAGTACTTC
CASSLVSGDGFYEQYF
>NA|TRBJ1-1|TRBV9|NA
TGTGCCAGCAGCGTAGGACAGGTGCCCTTCATGAACACTGAAGCTTTCTTT
CASSVGQVPFMNTEAFF
>NA|TRBJ2-4|TRBV30|TRBD1
TGTGCCTGGAGTCCTTTGACAGGGCGGAACATTCAGTACTTC
CAWSPLTGRNIQYF
>NA|TRBJ2-1|TRBV10-2|NA
TGCGCCAGCAGGAGGGACAATGAGCAGTTCTTC
CASRRDNEQFF
>once|TRBJ1-2|TRBV5-4|TRBD1
TGTGCCAGCAGCTTATCCAACAGGGGGCCCGATGGCTACACCTTC
CASSLSNRGPDGYTF
>NA|TRBJ2-1|TRBV6-6|NA
TGTGCCAGCAGTTACGCAGGTCATGAGCAGTTCTTC
CASSYAGHEQFF
>NA|TRBJ1-1|TRBV6-6|NA
TGTGCCAGCAGTTATGGGACTTTGGCCACTGAAGCTTTCTTT
CASSYGTLATEAFF
>NA|TRBJ1-5|TRBV30|NA
TGTGCCTGGACTAAAGGGGCCTTGGGTCCTAATCAGCCCCAGCATTTT
CAWTKGALGPNQPQHF
>NA|TRBJ1-4|TRBV9|NA
TGTGCCAGCAGCGTAGATGCAATATCGCGAAAACTGTTTTTT
CASSVDAISRKLFF
>NA|TRBJ2-6|TRBV5-1|NA
TGCGCCAGCAGATTAGATCGGGCCAACGTCCTGACTTTC
CASRLDRANVLTF
>NA|TRBJ2-1|TRBV5-1|TRBD2
TGCGCCAGCAGCTTGGTAGGGCTAGCGGGGGATAATCAGTTCTTC
CASSLVGLAGDNQFF
>NA|TRBJ1-1|TRBV6-4|NA
TGTGCCAGCAGTGCCCGGGCTTTCTTT
CASSARAFF
>once|TRBJ1-5|TRBV6-1|NA
TGTGCCAGCAGTGAATCTTCCAATCAGCCCCAGCATTTT
CASSESSNQPQHF
>NA|TRBJ2-6|TRBV10-3|NA
TGTGCCATCGGTAGTCCCTCTGGGGCCAACGTCCTGACTTTC
CAIGSPSGANVLTF
>NA|TRBJ1-1|TRBV5-6|NA
TGTGCCAGCAGCAAAGACAGCGTTGAAGCTTTCTTT
CASSKDSVEAFF
>NA|TRBJ1-2|TRBV4-1|TRBD1
TGCGCCAGCAGCCACCCCGACAGGGCAGGCTATGGCTACACCTTC
CASSHPDRAGYGYTF